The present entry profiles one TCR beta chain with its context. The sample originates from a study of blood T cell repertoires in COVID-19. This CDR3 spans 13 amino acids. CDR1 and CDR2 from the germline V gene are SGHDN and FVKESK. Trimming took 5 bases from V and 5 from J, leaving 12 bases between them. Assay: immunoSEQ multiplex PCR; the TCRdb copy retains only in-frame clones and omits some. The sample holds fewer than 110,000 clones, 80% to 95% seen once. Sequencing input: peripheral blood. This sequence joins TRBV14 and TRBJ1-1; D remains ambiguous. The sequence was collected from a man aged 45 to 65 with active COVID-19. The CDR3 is CASSKALATEAFF. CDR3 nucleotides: TGTGCCAGCAGCAAAGCACTTGCAACTGAAGCTTTCTTT. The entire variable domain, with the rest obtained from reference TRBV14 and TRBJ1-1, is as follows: EAGVTQFPSHSVIEKGQTVTLRCDPISGHDNLYWYRRVMGKEIKFLLHFVKESKQDESGMPNNRFLAERTGGTYSTLKVQPAELEDSGVYFCASSKALATEAFFGQGTRLTVV.